These 20 T cell receptor beta chains were all obtained from the same sample, sequenced in a study of blood T cell repertoires in COVID-19. Produced via immunoSEQ multiplex PCR; TCRdb's table is partial and in-frame only. The table shows approximately 500,000 clones, with roughly 91% occurring only once. Sequencing was carried out using peripheral blood. Receptors originate from a woman in her fifties or sixties with COVID-19, enrolled during active disease.

This clone showed up just once. The V gene is TRBV6-5, the J gene TRBJ1-1, with TRBD1 identical over 10 bases. The CDR3 consists of 15 residues. V dropped 5 bases and J dropped 5; count of bases not matched to a gene: 8. The germline gives CDR1 MNHEY, CDR2 SVGAGI. CDR3 coding DNA: TGTGCCAGCAGTCCGACCGGACAGGGGGGAACTGAAGCTTTCTTT. It is translated as CASSPTGQGGTEAFF.

The chain employs TRBV9 and TRBJ2-1; the D gene is possibly TRBD2 (6 bases). This CDR3 has 14 residues. V shed 0 bases and J shed 4 bases, with 8 bases lying between them. The germline CDR1 and CDR2 sequences are SGDLS and YYNGEE. For the CDR3, the DNA is TGTGCCAGCAGCGTAGGGGACTTGTACAATGAGCAGTTCTTC. Translation: CASSVGDLYNEQFF.

This clone was seen only once. This chain uses TRBV5-4 with TRBJ2-3, with 10 nucleotides matching TRBD2. V dropped 6 bases and J dropped 5; count of bases not matched to a gene: 9. The CDR3 runs 15 residues. Germline V CDR1 and CDR2: SGHNT, YYREEE (reference sequence). The DNA for the CDR3 is TGTGCCAGCACCTTATCTAGCGGGGGTAAAGATACGCAGTATTTT. It specifies CASTLSSGGKDTQYF.

This rearrangement joins TRBV5-1 to TRBJ2-7, with 9 bases that match TRBD1. Germline CDR1 reads SGHRS; CDR2 reads YFSETQ. V was clipped by 4 bases and J by 0 bases; unmatched bases: 5. The CDR3 runs to 15 residues. The chain's CDR3 is CASSIGDRVSYEQYF. CDR3 bases: TGCGCCAGCAGCATTGGGGACAGGGTCTCCTACGAGCAGTACTTC.

This chain joins TRBV6-5 and TRBJ1-2; D unclear. The CDR3 sequence is 13 residues long. Germline loops: CDR1 MNHEY, CDR2 SVGAGI. V was pared by 7 bases and J by 4 bases, with 13 bases between. The CDR3 DNA follows: TGTGCCAGCAAGCCCTCCGACATCTATGGCTACACCTTC. Amino acids: CASKPSDIYGYTF.

J is TRBJ1-6 and V is TRBV4-1; perhaps TRBD1 as D (6 bases). The V gene's germline CDR1 is MGHRA and CDR2 YSYEKL. Trimming removed 0 bases at V and 2 bases at J, with 11 bases between. This CDR3 is 17 amino acids long. DNA for the CDR3: TGCGCCAGCAGCCAAGAAGCAGGGGCGACCTATAATTCACCCCTCCACTTT. It encodes CASSQEAGATYNSPLHF.

Of note for this clone: Distinct nucleotide sequences in the sample also encode this CDR3. The V and J genes are TRBV9 and TRBJ1-1; no clear D. CDR3 length: 15 amino acids. In germline, CDR1 is SGDLS, CDR2 YYNGEE. The V end lost 0 bases, the J end lost 2 bases, and 11 bases lay between the germline ends. DNA for the CDR3: TGTGCCAGCAGCGTAGGTCGGGGTTTAAACACTGAAGCTTTCTTT. This sequence encodes CASSVGRGLNTEAFF. The whole variable domain, remainder taken from reference TRBV9 and TRBJ1-1, is DSGVTQTPKHLITATGQRVTLRCSPRSGDLSVYWYQQSLDQGLQFLIQYYNGEERAKGNILERFSAQQFPDLHSELNLSSLELGDSALYFCASSVGRGLNTEAFFGQGTRLTVV.

The chain carries TRBV5-1 and TRBJ2-2; TRBD2 agrees at 9 bases. The CDR3 extends over 17 amino acids. V shed 0 bases and J 3 bases; nucleotides not matched to a gene: 6. Looked up from germline, CDR1 is SGHRS and CDR2 is YFSETQ. CDR3 coding DNA: TGCGCCAGCAGCTTGGGCGGCGGGGGGGCCGACACCGGGGAGCTGTTTTTT. It codes for CASSLGGGGADTGELFF.

The gene calls are TRBV5-4 and TRBJ2-5, with 12 bases fitting TRBD2. V lost 4 bases and J lost 0; bases outside the gene matches: 1. The CDR3 runs to 15 residues. Germline CDR1 is SGHNT and CDR2 is YYREEE (reference sequence). The CDR3 DNA follows: TGTGCCAGCAGCCGGACTAGCGGGGACCAAGAGACCCAGTACTTC. Translating gives CASSRTSGDQETQYF.

The rearrangement uses TRBV7-2 and TRBJ1-5, with TRBD1 as a possible D gene (5 bases). The CDR3 is 15 residues long. Trimming shortened V by 3 bases and J by 4 bases, and 13 bases separated the two germline ends. Germline CDR1 and CDR2: SGHTA and FQGNSA. The CDR3, as DNA: TGTGCCAGCAGCTTCAACCGGGGGACGAATCAGCCCCAGCATTTT. It translates to CASSFNRGTNQPQHF.

The chain recombines TRBV9 with TRBJ1-2; 7 bases are shared with TRBD1. V gave up 3 bases and J gave up 7 bases; unmatched junction bases: 18. CDR1 and CDR2 from the germline V gene are SGDLS and YYNGEE. The CDR3 has 17 residues. The DNA of the CDR3 is TGTGCCAGCAGCGCGGCAGTTCTAGGGGGCGCGTCCGGTGGCTACACCTTC. This sequence encodes CASSAAVLGGASGGYTF.

This chain uses TRBV19 with TRBJ1-1; D is unclear. From germline, CDR1 is LNHDA and CDR2 SQIVND (reference sequence). V was cut by 5 bases and J by 0 bases, with 7 bases left in between. This CDR3 comprises 13 residues. CDR3 nucleotide sequence: TGTGCCAGTAGTCTGGCATTGAACACTGAAGCTTTCTTT. This encodes CASSLALNTEAFF.

The V gene is TRBV5-1, the J gene TRBJ1-5; 7 nucleotides match TRBD1. Germline loops: CDR1 SGHRS, CDR2 YFSETQ. V was pared by 0 bases and J by 1 base, with 1 base of the junction left unmatched. The CDR3 is 15 amino acids. CDR3 sequence (DNA): TGCGCCAGCAGCTTGGGGGACAGAAGCAATCAGCCCCAGCATTTT. This encodes CASSLGDRSNQPQHF.

The genes are TRBV6-5 and TRBJ2-7, with 10 bases identical to TRBD1. After removal of 4 bases from V and 4 bases from J, the junction contained 7 bases not matched to a gene. In germline, CDR1 is MNHEY, CDR2 SVGAGI. The CDR3 is made up of 15 amino acids. The CDR3 reads CASSFRDRGMYEQYF. The CDR3 DNA sequence: TGTGCCAGCAGTTTCCGGGACAGGGGAATGTACGAGCAGTACTTC.

The gene calls are TRBV5-1 and TRBJ1-2; 7 positions match TRBD1. The V gene's germline CDR1 is SGHRS and CDR2 YFSETQ. This CDR3 is 12 amino acids long. V lost 8 bases and J lost 4; bases outside the gene matches: 5. The CDR3 region has the DNA TGCGCCAGTCGGGGACAGTCCTATGGCTACACCTTC. Amino acid sequence: CASRGQSYGYTF.

This clone was recorded only once. The chain is built from TRBV7-8 and TRBJ2-3; 7 nucleotides agree with TRBD2. Germline values: CDR1 SGHVS, CDR2 FQNEAQ. Losses at the gene ends were 2 bases for V and 0 bases for J; bases not matched to a gene: 5. CDR3 length: 16 amino acids. The CDR3 DNA reads TGTGCCAGCAGCTTATTCTTGGGACTAAGCACAGATACGCAGTATTTT. Translating it yields CASSLFLGLSTDTQYF.

In nucleotides, the CDR3 is TGTGCCAGCAGCCCCCCGGGGGGTCGGCAGCCCCAGCATTTT. Protein: CASSPPGGRQPQHF. The rearrangement uses TRBV6-5 and TRBJ1-5; possible D gene TRBD1, 5 bases. The CDR3 covers 14 residues. The V gene's germline CDR1 is MNHEY and CDR2 SVGAGI. V lost 6 bases and J 7 bases, leaving 16 bases between the germline ends.

This clone was recorded only once. V usage is TRBV18 and J usage is TRBJ1-6; 10 nucleotides align to TRBD1. The CDR3 totals 18 residues. J was trimmed by 0 bases and V by 3 bases; bases with no gene match: 5. Germline values: CDR1 KGHSH, CDR2 LQKENI. The CDR3 spells CASSPMGQGSSYNSPLHF. The CDR3 bases are TGTGCCAGCTCACCTATGGGACAGGGGAGCTCCTATAATTCACCCCTCCACTTT.

This clone was counted once. This rearrangement joins TRBV12-5 to TRBJ2-1; possible D gene TRBD1, 5 bases. Trimming removed 1 base at V and 6 bases at J, with 7 bases between. Germline-derived CDR1 and CDR2 are LGHNT and FRNRAP. The CDR3 is made up of 13 amino acids. In DNA, the CDR3 is TGTGCTAGTGGTTTGGGACAGATCAATGAGCAGTTCTTC. Its translation: CASGLGQINEQFF.

This clone was counted between two and nine times. The chain combines TRBV19 with TRBJ1-5, with a possible D match to TRBD1 (6 bases). Trimming stripped 4 bases from V and 5 bases from J, with 9 bases between. Germline-derived CDR1 and CDR2 are LNHDA and SQIVND (reference sequence). The CDR3 runs 13 residues. CDR3 region: CASSRDIYQPQHF. In nucleotides, the CDR3 is TGTGCCAGTAGTAGGGACATCTATCAGCCCCAGCATTTT.